The 7 T cell receptor beta chains listed next were all sequenced from one sample in a study of immune characterization of retroperitoneal liposarcoma (dated by TCRdb to about 2019). The library was obtained by PCR. TCRdb lists the instrument as NextSeq 500. The public sequencing data were trimmed at Q25 with fastp and processed into clonotypes with MiXCR by TCRdb, which kept only in-frame beta chains. Duplicate CDR3 protein sequences are folded into a single record with the most common DNA and genes. The sample includes about 18,000 distinct CDR3 sequences, with around two fifths observed a single time. The ten largest make up approximately 7% of the sample. Sequencing was performed on blood. The receptors here all came from a male donor with retroperitoneal liposarcoma.

J is TRBJ2-3 and V is TRBV6-1; the D gene is possibly TRBD1 (6 bases). The end of the DNA aligns better with TRBJ2-1, so the J call may be wrong. Germline CDR1 MNHNS, CDR2 SASEGT. This CDR3 is 13 amino acids long. The CDR3 DNA follows: TGTGCCAGCAGTAGAACAGGGTTCGAGACCCAGTTCTTC. Its translation is CASSRTGFETQFF.

This clonotype was detected only once. The genes are TRBV6-1 and TRBJ2-3; 13 bases match TRBD2. The last part of the DNA fits TRBJ2-7 better; the J call may be wrong. The germline gives CDR1 MNHNS, CDR2 SASEGT. The CDR3 extends over 15 amino acids. The CDR3 loop is CASSEARTSGRGQYF. CDR3 bases: TGTGCCAGCAGTGAAGCGCGAACTAGCGGGAGGGGGCAGTACTTC.

This clonotype was recorded many times. In DNA, the CDR3 is TGTGCCAGCAGTTACACTGTCGCACTGAGCACAGATACGCAGTATTTT. Encoded protein: CASSYTVALSTDTQYF. The V and J genes are TRBV6-5 and TRBJ2-3; D call uncertain. Germline loops: CDR1 MNHEY, CDR2 SVGAGI. The germline V and J ends were trimmed by 2 bases and 0 bases, with 12 bases remaining between them. This CDR3 region has 16 residues.

The chain joins TRBV11-2 to TRBJ2-7, with TRBD2 matching 8 bases. The CDR3 has 13 amino acids. CDR1 is SGHAT, CDR2 FQNNGV, per germline. The V segment lost 5 bases and the J segment 4 bases; nucleotides outside the gene matches: 4. DNA of the CDR3: TGTGCCAGCAGCCGGGGGGGCACTTACGAGCAGTACTTC. Translating it yields CASSRGGTYEQYF.

The chain employs TRBV11-2 and TRBJ2-1; 7 bases match TRBD1. This CDR3 is built from 15 residues. V was clipped by 3 bases and J by 10 bases; unmatched bases: 12. Germline V gives CDR1 SGHAT, CDR2 FQNNGV. In DNA, the CDR3 is TGTGCCAGCAGCTTGGGCCAGGGGGTCCGTTACGAGCAGTTCTTC. Protein: CASSLGQGVRYEQFF.

The chain combines TRBV7-2 with TRBJ2-1; no clear D. Germline CDR1 and CDR2: SGHTA and FQGNSA. V lost 2 bases and J lost 8, with 7 bases in between. This CDR3 has 12 residues. CDR3 loop: CASSLQLYEQFF. For the CDR3, the DNA is TGTGCCAGCAGCTTACAGTTGTATGAGCAGTTCTTC.

The chain joins TRBV7-6 to TRBJ1-1; D not certain. Trimming pared 5 bases from V and 3 bases from J, leaving 10 bases between. Looked up from germline, CDR1 is SGHVS and CDR2 is FNYEAQ. The CDR3 has 13 residues. CDR3 amino acids: CASSARPDTEAFF. The CDR3 nucleotides are TGTGCCAGCAGCGCCCGGCCTGACACTGAAGCTTTCTTT.